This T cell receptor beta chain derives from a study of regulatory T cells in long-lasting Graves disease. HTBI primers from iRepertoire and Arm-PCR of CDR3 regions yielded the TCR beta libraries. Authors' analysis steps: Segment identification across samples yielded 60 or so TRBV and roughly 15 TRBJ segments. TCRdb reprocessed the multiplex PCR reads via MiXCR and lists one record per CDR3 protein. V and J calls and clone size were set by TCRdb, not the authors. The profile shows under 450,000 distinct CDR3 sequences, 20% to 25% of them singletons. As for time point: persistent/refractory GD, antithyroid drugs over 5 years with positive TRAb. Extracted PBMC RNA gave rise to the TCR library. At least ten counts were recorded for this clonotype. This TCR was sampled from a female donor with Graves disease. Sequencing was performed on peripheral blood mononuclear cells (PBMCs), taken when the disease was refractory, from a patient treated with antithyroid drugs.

CDR3 sequence reads: CASSTQEYTEAFF. The DNA of the CDR3 is TGTGCCAGCAGTACGCAAGAGTACACTGAAGCTTTCTTT. The chain links TRBV12-3 or TRBV12-4 to TRBJ1-1, with no clear D. Trimming took 5 bases from V and 3 from J, leaving 10 bases between them. CDR3 length equals 13 residues.